The 14 T cell receptor beta chains reported below all come from one sample, sequenced in a study of T cells after yellow fever vaccination. TCRdb recomputed calls from the 5' RACE reads with MiXCR, one row per CDR3 protein. The sample lists 250,000 to 350,000 distinct CDR3 sequences; around 4.5% were seen once. The specimen was PBMCs, collected 15 days after the yellow fever booster vaccination. Receptors were obtained from a man between 18 and 29 years old who received the YFV17D yellow fever vaccine.

The J gene is TRBJ1-5, the V gene TRBV5-1; D not certain. V lost 2 bases to trimming and J lost 7 bases, with 13 bases between them. Germline V lookup: CDR1 SGHRS, CDR2 YFSETQ. The length of the CDR3 is 14 residues. The CDR3 sequence: CASSLKSAEQPQHF. The CDR3 nucleotides read TGCGCCAGCAGCTTAAAGAGCGCGGAGCAGCCCCAGCATTTT.

This clonotype was counted ten times or more. V usage is TRBV5-1 and J usage is TRBJ2-6; D unresolved. This CDR3 contains 15 residues. V lost 2 bases and J lost 5, with 11 bases in between. Germline V CDR1 and CDR2: SGHRS, YFSETQ. CDR3 protein: CASSFTPTRANVLTF. In DNA, the CDR3 is TGCGCCAGCAGCTTTACACCCACAAGGGCCAACGTCCTGACTTTC.

The rearrangement joins TRBV6-5 to TRBJ1-1; a possible D gene is TRBD1 (5 bases). Trimming took 3 bases from V and 1 from J, leaving 12 bases between them. CDR3 length: 15 residues. Germline V gene data show CDR1 as MNHEY and CDR2 as SVGAGI. The CDR3 nucleotides read TGTGCCAGCAGTTATAACAGGTGGCAGAACACTGAAGCTTTCTTT. As protein: CASSYNRWQNTEAFF.

This clonotype was detected many times. J is TRBJ1-1 and V is TRBV4-3; D is unresolved. Between the trimmed V and J ends, which lost 1 base and 4 bases, there was a span of 4 bases. Per germline, CDR1 LGHNA and CDR2 YSLEER. The CDR3 is made up of 12 amino acids. The CDR3 protein is CASSQVGTEAFF. CDR3 bases: TGCGCCAGCAGCCAAGTGGGCACTGAAGCTTTCTTT.

This clonotype was picked up a small number of times. V and J are TRBV10-3 and TRBJ1-2, with D possibly matching TRBD1 (6 bases). The germline gives CDR1 ENHRY, CDR2 SYGVKD. V was pared by 10 bases and J by 5 bases, with 8 bases between. The CDR3 spans 10 residues. The CDR3 sequence: CATGDYGYTF. The DNA for the CDR3 is TGTGCCACAGGGGATTATGGCTACACCTTC.

This clonotype was detected many times. The gene calls are TRBV18 and TRBJ2-3; 9 bases match TRBD2. CDR3 size: 16 residues. Germline assignment: CDR1 KGHSH and CDR2 LQKENI. V shed 3 bases, J shed 3 bases, and the junction held 7 bases outside the gene matches. CDR3 protein: CASSPRGGAETDTQYF. DNA for the CDR3: TGTGCCAGCTCACCGCGGGGGGGCGCCGAGACAGATACGCAGTATTTT.

This clonotype occurred many times. CDR3 region: CASSLPRAGNTIYF. The CDR3 bases are TGTGCCAGCAGCTTACCCAGGGCTGGAAACACCATATATTTT. The genes are TRBV7-9 and TRBJ1-3, with D possibly matching TRBD1 (5 bases). Germline V gene sequence: CDR1 SEHNR, CDR2 FQNEAQ (reference sequence). The CDR3 sequence is 14 residues long. The germline V and J ends were trimmed by 2 bases and 2 bases, with 7 bases remaining between them.

The table lists this clonotype with many counts. The chain is built from TRBV11-2 and TRBJ2-7; 10 nucleotides align to TRBD1. The CDR3 loop spans 15 amino acids. V lost 4 bases, J lost 3 bases, and 6 bases stayed unmatched. Germline-derived CDR1 and CDR2 are SGHAT and FQNNGV. CDR3 in DNA: TGTGCCAGCAGCTCCCGGGACAGGGGTAGCTACGAGCAGTACTTC. Encoded protein: CASSSRDRGSYEQYF.

On this clonotype: This clone may be a read error of a much larger clone one base away. The chain couples TRBV12-5 to TRBJ1-4; D remains unclear. Germline V gene sequence: CDR1 LGHNT, CDR2 FRNRAP. The CDR3 extends over 12 amino acids. V dropped 6 bases and J dropped 7 bases, with 9 bases sitting between them. The CDR3 sequence: CASGPLSEKLFF. As DNA, the CDR3 is TGTGCTAGTGGCCCACTGAGTGAAAAACTGTTTTTT.

The chain has TRBV2 and TRBJ1-6; a possible D gene is TRBD1 (5 bases). Germline V lookup: CDR1 SNHLY, CDR2 FYNNEI. The CDR3 extends over 17 amino acids. Trimming left V 8 bases short and J 6 bases short, with 23 bases between. The CDR3 DNA is TGTGCCAGCCTAGGCAGGGTGACCTCTAAGGGTAATTCACCCCTCCACTTT. Protein: CASLGRVTSKGNSPLHF.

The rearrangement links TRBV20-1 to TRBJ2-7, with TRBD1 matching over 9 bases. Germline V CDR1 and CDR2: DFQATT, SNEGSKA (reference sequence). The V gene end was trimmed by 6 bases and the J gene end by 6 bases; junction bases not matched to a gene: 9. This CDR3 is built from 13 residues. The CDR3 loop reads CSADGQGSSEQYV. CDR3 nucleotides: TGCAGTGCCGACGGACAGGGGAGTTCCGAGCAGTACGTC.

This clonotype was seen repeatedly, ten times or more. The chain is built from TRBV20-1 and TRBJ2-5; D uncertain. The CDR3 length is 11 residues. V was cut by 3 bases and J by 4 bases, with 6 bases left in between. Germline V gene data show CDR1 as DFQATT and CDR2 as SNEGSKA (reference sequence). This CDR3 is CSASFGETQYF. The CDR3 DNA sequence: TGCAGTGCTAGTTTCGGAGAGACCCAGTACTTC.

The CDR3 is CASSPSGLSNQPQHF. For the CDR3, the DNA is TGTGCCAGCTCACCAAGCGGGCTTAGCAATCAGCCCCAGCATTTT. The rearrangement links TRBV18 to TRBJ1-5; D call uncertain. This CDR3 region has 15 residues. Germline V gene sequence: CDR1 KGHSH, CDR2 LQKENI. Trimming took off 2 bases at V and 0 bases at J, with 8 bases between the two ends.

This clonotype was picked up many times. The chain is built from TRBV7-6 and TRBJ2-2; either TRBD1 or TRBD2 may supply D (5 bases each). Deletions cut 5 bases from V and 0 bases from J, with 13 bases between. The CDR3 is 16 amino acids. Germline loops: CDR1 SGHVS, CDR2 FNYEAQ. CDR3 amino acids: CASSPGSGTNTGELFF. CDR3 in DNA: TGTGCCAGCAGCCCAGGGTCGGGGACGAACACCGGGGAGCTGTTTTTT.